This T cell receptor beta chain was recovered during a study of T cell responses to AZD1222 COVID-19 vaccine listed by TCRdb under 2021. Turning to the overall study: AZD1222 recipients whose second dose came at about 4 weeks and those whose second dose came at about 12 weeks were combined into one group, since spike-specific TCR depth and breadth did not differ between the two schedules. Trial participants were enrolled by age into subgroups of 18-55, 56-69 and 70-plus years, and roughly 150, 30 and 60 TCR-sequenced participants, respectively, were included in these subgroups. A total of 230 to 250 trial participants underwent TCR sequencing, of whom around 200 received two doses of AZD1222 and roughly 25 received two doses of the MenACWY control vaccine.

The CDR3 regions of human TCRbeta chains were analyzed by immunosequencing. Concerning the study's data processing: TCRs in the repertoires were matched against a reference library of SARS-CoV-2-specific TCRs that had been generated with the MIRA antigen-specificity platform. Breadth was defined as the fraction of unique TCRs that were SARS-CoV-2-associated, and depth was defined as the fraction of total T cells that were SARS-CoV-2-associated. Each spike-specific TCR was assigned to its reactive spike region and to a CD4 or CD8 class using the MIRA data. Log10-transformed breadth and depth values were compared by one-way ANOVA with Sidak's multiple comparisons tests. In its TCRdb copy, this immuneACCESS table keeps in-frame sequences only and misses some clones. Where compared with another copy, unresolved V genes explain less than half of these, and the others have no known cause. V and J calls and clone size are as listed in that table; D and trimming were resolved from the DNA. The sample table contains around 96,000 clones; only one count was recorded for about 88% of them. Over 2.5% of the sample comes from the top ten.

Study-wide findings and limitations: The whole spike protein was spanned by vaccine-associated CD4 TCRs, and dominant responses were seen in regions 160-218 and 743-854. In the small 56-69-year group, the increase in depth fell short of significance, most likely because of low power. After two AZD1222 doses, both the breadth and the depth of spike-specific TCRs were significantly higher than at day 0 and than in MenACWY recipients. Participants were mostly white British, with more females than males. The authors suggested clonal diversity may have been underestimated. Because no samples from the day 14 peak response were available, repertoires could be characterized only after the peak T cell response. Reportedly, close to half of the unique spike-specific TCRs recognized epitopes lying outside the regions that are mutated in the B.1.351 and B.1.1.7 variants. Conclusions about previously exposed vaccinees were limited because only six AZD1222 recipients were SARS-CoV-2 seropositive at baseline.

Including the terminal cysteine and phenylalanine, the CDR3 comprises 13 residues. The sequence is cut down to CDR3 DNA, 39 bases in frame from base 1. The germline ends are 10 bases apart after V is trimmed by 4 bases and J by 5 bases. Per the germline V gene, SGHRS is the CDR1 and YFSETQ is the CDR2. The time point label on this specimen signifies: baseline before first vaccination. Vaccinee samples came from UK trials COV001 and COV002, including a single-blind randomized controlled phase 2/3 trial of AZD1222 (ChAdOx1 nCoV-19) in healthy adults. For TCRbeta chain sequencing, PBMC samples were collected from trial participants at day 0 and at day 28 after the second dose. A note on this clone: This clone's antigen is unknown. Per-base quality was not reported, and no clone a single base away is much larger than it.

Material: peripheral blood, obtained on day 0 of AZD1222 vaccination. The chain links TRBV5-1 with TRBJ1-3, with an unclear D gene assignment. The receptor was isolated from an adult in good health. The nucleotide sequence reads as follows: TGCGCCAGCAGCCTCGGAGGGAGAAACACCATATATTTT. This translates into CASSLGGRNTIYF.